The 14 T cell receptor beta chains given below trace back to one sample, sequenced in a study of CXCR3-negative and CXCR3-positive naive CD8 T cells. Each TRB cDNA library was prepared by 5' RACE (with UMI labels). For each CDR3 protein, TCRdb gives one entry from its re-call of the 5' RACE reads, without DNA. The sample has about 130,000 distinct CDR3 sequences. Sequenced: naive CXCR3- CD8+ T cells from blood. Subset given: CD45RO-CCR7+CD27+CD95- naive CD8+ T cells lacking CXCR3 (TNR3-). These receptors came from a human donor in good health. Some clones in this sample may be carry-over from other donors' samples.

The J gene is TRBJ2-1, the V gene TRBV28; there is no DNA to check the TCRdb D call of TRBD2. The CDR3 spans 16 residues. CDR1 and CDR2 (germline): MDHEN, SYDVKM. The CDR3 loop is CASRLGTSSSYNEQFF.

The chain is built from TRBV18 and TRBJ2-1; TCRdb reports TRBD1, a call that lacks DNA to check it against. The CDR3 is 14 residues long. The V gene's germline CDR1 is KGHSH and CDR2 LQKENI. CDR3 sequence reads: CASQGTGSYNEQFF.

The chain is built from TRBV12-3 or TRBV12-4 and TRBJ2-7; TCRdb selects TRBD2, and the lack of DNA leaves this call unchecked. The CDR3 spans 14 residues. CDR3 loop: CASTLRGEEVEQYF.

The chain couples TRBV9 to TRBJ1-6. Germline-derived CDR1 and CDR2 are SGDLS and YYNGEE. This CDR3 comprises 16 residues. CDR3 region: CASSPSGGSYNSPLHF.

The CDR3: CAIGTTNTGELFF. This chain connects TRBV2 to TRBJ2-2; the TCRdb call, TRBD2, lacks DNA for checking. Germline V lookup: CDR1 SNHLY, CDR2 FYNNEI. This CDR3 is 13 amino acids long.

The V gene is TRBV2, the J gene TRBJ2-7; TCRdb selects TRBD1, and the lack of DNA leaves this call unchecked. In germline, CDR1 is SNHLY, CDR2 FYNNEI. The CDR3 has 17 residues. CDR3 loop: CASRCPHSGGNSYEQYF.

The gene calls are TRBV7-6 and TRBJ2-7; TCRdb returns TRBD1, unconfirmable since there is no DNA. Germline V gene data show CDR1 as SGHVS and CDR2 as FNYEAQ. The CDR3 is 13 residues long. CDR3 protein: CASSLQGRNEQYF.

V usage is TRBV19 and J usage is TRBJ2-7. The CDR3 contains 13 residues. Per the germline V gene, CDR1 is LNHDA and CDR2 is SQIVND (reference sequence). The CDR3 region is CASSIKRAYEQYF.

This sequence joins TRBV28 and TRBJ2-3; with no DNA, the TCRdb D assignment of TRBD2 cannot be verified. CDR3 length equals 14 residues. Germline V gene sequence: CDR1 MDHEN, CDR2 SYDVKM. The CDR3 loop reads CAIEERAATDTQYF.

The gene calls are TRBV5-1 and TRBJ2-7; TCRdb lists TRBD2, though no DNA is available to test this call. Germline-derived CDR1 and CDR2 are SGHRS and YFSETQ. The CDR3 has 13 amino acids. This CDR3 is CASSAGRNYEQYF.

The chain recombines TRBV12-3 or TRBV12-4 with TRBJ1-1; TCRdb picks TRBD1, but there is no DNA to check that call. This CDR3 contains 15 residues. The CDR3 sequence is CASTRLRGRDTEAFF.

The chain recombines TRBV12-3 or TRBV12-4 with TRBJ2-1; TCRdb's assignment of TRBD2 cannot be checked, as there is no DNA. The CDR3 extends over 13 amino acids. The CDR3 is CASSRLADNEQFF.

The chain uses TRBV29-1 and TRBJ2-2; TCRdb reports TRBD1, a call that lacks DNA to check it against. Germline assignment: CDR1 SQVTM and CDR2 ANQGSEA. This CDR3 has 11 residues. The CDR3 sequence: CSVTGNGELFF.

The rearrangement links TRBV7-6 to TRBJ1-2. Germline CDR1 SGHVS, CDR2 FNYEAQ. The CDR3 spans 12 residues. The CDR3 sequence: CASSLGTSGYTF. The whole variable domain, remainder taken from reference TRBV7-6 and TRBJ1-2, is GAGVSQSPRYKVTKRGQDVALRCDPISGHVSLYWYRQALGQGPEFLTYFNYEAQQDKSGLPNDRFSAERPEGSISTLTIQRTEQRDSAMYRCASSLGTSGYTFGSGTRLTVV.